One T cell receptor (beta chain) is described in this entry. Antigen unknown. A read error may produce the germline difference seen at one junction end. Profiling relied on immunoSEQ multiplex PCR, and the TCRdb table lists in-frame clones only, not all of them. The table has around 50,000 clones, around 87% seen once. Germline-derived CDR1 and CDR2 are GTSNPN and SVGIG (reference sequence). CDR3 size: 13 residues. These data originate in a study of T cells in localized non-small cell lung cancer. Study outcomes and limitations: Greater T cell density in blood accompanied longer overall survival. Across samples, adjacent lung featured a median roughly 50 of the top 100 tumor clones. Because researchers sequenced only one region of the tumor, heterogeneity is still possible. The highest T cell clonality was in uninvolved adjacent lung, above tumor.

This chain connects TRBV30 to TRBJ2-7; possible D gene TRBD2, 6 bases. The receptor was derived from a female donor with stage II lung adenocarcinoma. Specimen: PBMCs, collected before any cancer treatment. DNA of the CDR3: TGTGCCCGGAGGGTCTTGGGCTCCTACGAGCAGTACTTC. It specifies CARRVLGSYEQYF. Full variable domain (rest looked up from reference TRBV30 and TRBJ2-7): SQTIHQWPATLVQPVGSPLSLECTVEGTSNPNLYWYRQAAGRGLQLLFYSVGIGQISSEVPQNLSASRPQDRQFILSSKKLLLSDSGFYLCARRVLGSYEQYFGPGTRLTVT.